A selection of T cell receptor beta chains follows, all from one sample in a study of T cells in Graves' hyperthyroidism and ophthalmopathy. MiXCR, run by TCRdb on the multiplex PCR reads, gives a single entry per CDR3 protein. The table records more than 600,000 distinct CDR3 sequences, 15% to 20% of them present only once. Sample: blood. Source of these receptors: a man aged 18 to 29 with Graves' hyperthyroidism. Both conserved end residues are part of each CDR3. The D gene is left open where the match is weak. Size is stated for part of the rows, as once, few or many counts, or as a class when the clone is expanded.

D | J | length | size | V | DNA | CDR3
. | TRBJ2-3 | 16 | few | TRBV27 | TGTGCCAGCAGTTTGCGGGGAGGAGGCAGCACAGATACGCAGTATTTT | CASSLRGGGSTDTQYF
. | TRBJ2-1 | 15 | . | TRBV29-1 | TGCAGCCCTTCCAGGGACTTTAGCTCCTACAATGAGCAGTTCTTC | CSPSRDFSSYNEQFF
. | TRBJ2-3 | 15 | . | TRBV29-1 | TGCAGCGTTGAAGACCCCCGGCAGGGCGGAGATACGCAGTATTTT | CSVEDPRQGGDTQYF
. | TRBJ2-6 | 17 | many | TRBV5-1 | TGCGCCAGCAGCTTAGGAGGCGCCGGGCCTCAGCAAGTCGTCCTGACTTTC | CASSLGGAGPQQVVLTF
TRBD2 | TRBJ2-1 | 17 | many | TRBV3-1 | TGTGCCAGCAGCCAAGCCACTAGCGGGAGCTCCTACAATGAGCAGTTCTTC | CASSQATSGSSYNEQFF
. | TRBJ2-3 | 17 | many | TRBV7-2 | TGTGCCAGCAGCTTAGTGAGACGGGGCTTGAGGGCAGATACGCAGTATTTT | CASSLVRRGLRADTQYF
. | TRBJ1-1 | 16 | . | TRBV5-8 | TGTGCCAGCAGCTTGGGGGGGGTAAAGACGCGAACTGAAGCTTTCTTT | CASSLGGVKTRTEAFF
TRBD1 | TRBJ1-1 | 10 | . | TRBV20-1 | TGCAGTGCCGGGACAGGGGGGGCTTTCTTT | CSAGTGGAFF
TRBD1 | TRBJ2-7 | 15 | . | TRBV15 | TGTGTCACCAGCAGAGATTTGGAGACAGGGGGCGAGCAGTACTTC | CVTSRDLETGGEQYF
TRBD1 | TRBJ1-5 | 14 | many | TRBV20-1 | TGCAGTGCTAGGCTCGGACAGGGGGATCAGCCCCAGCATTTT | CSARLGQGDQPQHF
TRBD1 | TRBJ1-1 | 14 | many | TRBV28 | TGTGCCAGCAGTTCAGGGGACAGGGGATCCGAAGCTTTCTTT | CASSSGDRGSEAFF
. | TRBJ2-3 | 13 | many | TRBV27 | TGTGCCAGCAGCGGCCTAGGCACAGATACGCAGTATTTT | CASSGLGTDTQYF
TRBD1 | TRBJ2-7 | 14 | few | TRBV10-3 | TGTGCCATCAGTGCCCGGGACAGCTCCTACGAGCAGTACTTC | CAISARDSSYEQYF
. | TRBJ2-5 | 14 | . | TRBV5-1 | TGCGCCAGCAGCTTGGCCAGGGTGGAAGAGACCCAGTACTTC | CASSLARVEETQYF
TRBD2 | TRBJ2-7 | 15 | many | TRBV28 | TGTGCCAGCAGTGTAGCGGGGGGTTCTCCCTTCGAGCAGTACTTC | CASSVAGGSPFEQYF
TRBD1 | TRBJ2-7 | 15 | few | TRBV10-3 | TGTGCCATCAGTGACCCGGACAGGTCCTCCTACGAGCAGTACTTC | CAISDPDRSSYEQYF
TRBD1 | TRBJ2-3 | 16 | . | TRBV6-5 | TGTGCCAGCAGTTACTCAGGACAGGGGGTGACAGATACGCAGTATTTT | CASSYSGQGVTDTQYF
TRBD1 | TRBJ2-5 | 15 | many | TRBV24-1 | TGTGCCACCAGTGATTTGCGGGACAGTCAAGAGACCCAGTACTTC | CATSDLRDSQETQYF
TRBD1 | TRBJ2-7 | 14 | once | TRBV2 | TGTGCCAGCAGAGCCGGGACAGGGTTCCACGAGCAGTACTTC | CASRAGTGFHEQYF
. | TRBJ2-7 | 11 | few | TRBV2 | TGTGCCAGCAGTGCCCATTACGAGCAGTACTTC | CASSAHYEQYF
. | TRBJ1-5 | 14 | many | TRBV27 | TGTGCCAGCAGTTTAGCCTTGGGGTTGCAGCCCCAGCATTTT | CASSLALGLQPQHF
TRBD2 | TRBJ2-3 | 17 | . | TRBV6-1 | TGTGCCAGCAGTCCAGAGACTAGCGGGAGGGCCTTTGATACGCAGTATTTT | CASSPETSGRAFDTQYF
. | TRBJ1-1 | 12 | many | TRBV20-1 | TGCAGTGCAACAGGCCGCGGGACTGAAGCTTTCTTT | CSATGRGTEAFF